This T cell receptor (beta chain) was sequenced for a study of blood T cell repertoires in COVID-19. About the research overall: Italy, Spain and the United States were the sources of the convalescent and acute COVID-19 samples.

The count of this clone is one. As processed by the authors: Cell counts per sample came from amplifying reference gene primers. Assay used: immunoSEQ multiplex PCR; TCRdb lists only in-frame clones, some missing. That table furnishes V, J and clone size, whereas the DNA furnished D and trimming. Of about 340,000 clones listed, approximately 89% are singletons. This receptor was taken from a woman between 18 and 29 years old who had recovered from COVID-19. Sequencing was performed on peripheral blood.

For the CDR3, the DNA is TGTGCCAGCAGCTTGGGGTCAACTCAATATGGCTACACCTTC. This codes for CASSLGSTQYGYTF. The chain recombines TRBV5-6 with TRBJ1-2; D remains unclear. The germline V and J ends were trimmed by 0 bases and 5 bases, with 11 bases remaining between them. Germline assignment: CDR1 SGHDT and CDR2 YYEEEE. This CDR3 is 14 amino acids long.